These 8 T cell receptor beta chains came from one sample sequenced in a study of T-cell memory formation after mild COVID-19. TCRdb reprocessed the 5' RACE reads with MiXCR, giving one entry per CDR3 protein. The table has about 430,000 distinct CDR3 sequences, 20% to 25% seen once. Sequenced input: PBMCs or a T cell subset sorted from them (not recorded which). The receptors stem from an adult woman who had mild COVID-19 (a few samples of this study predate the infection). Cell type and time point are not known.

This CDR3 reads CAILTSGSYEQFF. CDR3 sequence (DNA): TGTGCCATCCTGACTAGCGGGAGTTATGAGCAGTTCTTC. This chain joins TRBV10-3 and TRBJ2-1; 12 bases are a match to TRBD2. V lost 8 bases and J lost 8; bases outside the gene matches: 4. The CDR3 consists of 13 residues. Per the germline V gene, CDR1 is ENHRY and CDR2 is SYGVKD.

The chain combines TRBV4-1 with TRBJ2-3; TRBD1 or TRBD2 may be the D gene (5 bases each). V lost 2 bases and J 0 bases, leaving 12 bases between the germline ends. CDR1 and CDR2 (germline): MGHRA, YSYEKL. The CDR3 covers 16 residues. CDR3 amino acids: CASSQPLRDSTDTQYF. DNA for the CDR3: TGCGCCAGCAGCCAACCGCTCAGGGACAGCACAGATACGCAGTATTTT.

This chain connects TRBV6-2 or TRBV6-3 to TRBJ1-2; 7 positions agree with TRBD1. Germline CDR1 MNHEY, CDR2 SVGEGT. This CDR3 contains 14 residues. The junction had 9 bases not matched to a gene; V was cut back by 7 bases and J by 4 bases. The CDR3 DNA reads as TGTGCCAGCATCGAACAGGGGTTCGGCTATGGCTACACCTTC. This encodes CASIEQGFGYGYTF.

The rearrangement joins TRBV30 to TRBJ1-1; no definite D call. The germline V gene encodes CDR1 GTSNPN and CDR2 SVGIG (reference sequence). V dropped 2 bases and J dropped 5 bases, with 6 bases sitting between them. CDR3 length: 11 amino acids. The CDR3 bases are TGTGCCTGGAGTATGGCGACTGAAGCTTTCTTT. Translated, it gives CAWSMATEAFF. The complete variable domain, with remaining parts taken from reference TRBV30 and TRBJ1-1, reads SQTIHQWPATLVQPVGSPLSLECTVEGTSNPNLYWYRQAAGRGLQLLFYSVGIGQISSEVPQNLSASRPQDRQFILSSKKLLLSDSGFYLCAWSMATEAFFGQGTRLTVV.

The genes are TRBV7-9 and TRBJ1-1, with D perhaps matching TRBD1 (6 bases). This CDR3 is 14 amino acids long. Germline lookup yields CDR1 SEHNR and CDR2 FQNEAQ (reference sequence). Deletions cut 1 base from V and 6 bases from J, with 12 bases between. The CDR3 protein is CASSLVVGASEAFF. CDR3 sequence (DNA): TGTGCCAGCAGCTTAGTTGTGGGGGCCTCTGAAGCTTTCTTT.

This clonotype was observed a handful of times. This chain's CDR3 is CASSPGQLYNEQFF. The DNA of the CDR3 is TGCGCCAGCAGCCCGGGACAGCTCTACAATGAGCAGTTCTTC. This chain connects TRBV5-1 to TRBJ2-1; 7 bases align to TRBD1. The CDR3 is made up of 14 amino acids. The trim removed 4 bases at V and 3 bases at J, leaving 4 bases unmatched. Per the germline V gene, CDR1 is SGHRS and CDR2 is YFSETQ.

The chain combines TRBV7-2 with TRBJ1-2; TRBD1 aligns across 7 bases. Germline-derived CDR1 and CDR2 are SGHTA and FQGNSA. Trimming removed 3 bases from V and 1 base from J; junction bases left unmatched: 5. The CDR3 contains 15 residues. CDR3 protein: CASSLGDSINYGYTF. The DNA of the CDR3 is TGTGCCAGCAGCTTGGGGGACAGTATTAACTATGGCTACACCTTC.

This clonotype was seen a handful of times. The chain is built from TRBV12-3 or TRBV12-4 and TRBJ2-1; D gene unclear. V was pared by 4 bases and J by 5 bases, with 6 bases between. This CDR3 is 12 amino acids long. As DNA, the CDR3 is TGTGCCAGCAGTTACGCCAACAATGAGCAGTTCTTC. Encoded protein: CASSYANNEQFF.